This section outlines one T cell receptor beta chain sequence together with its context. What it recognizes is unknown. This CDR3 is built from 15 residues. V was cut by 10 bases and J by 0 bases, with 16 bases left in between. CDR1 ENHRY and CDR2 SYGVKD come from the germline V gene. This sample was included in a study of cytomegalovirus exposure and HLA in healthy donors. General study findings and limits: The listing of 150 to 200 TCR beta chains classed them as cytomegalovirus-associated. V- and J-gene trimming of TCR beta was linked (in a later analysis) to a missense DCLRE1C variant.

PCR used 60 Vbeta primers and 13 Jbeta primers. TCRdb keeps only in-frame clones here, not all; method: immunoSEQ multiplex PCR. This sample has approximately 170,000 clones, with 60% to 80% found just once. The sequence derives from a man younger than 35 in good health and CMV-seropositive. Sequenced sample: PBMCs. V usage is TRBV10-3 and J usage is TRBJ2-1; D perhaps matches TRBD1 (5 bases). The CDR3 region is CATRGAESSYNEQFF. CDR3 coding DNA: TGTGCCACTCGTGGGGCGGAAAGCTCCTACAATGAGCAGTTCTTC.